These T cell receptor beta chains were read from a single sample in a study of blood T cell repertoires in COVID-19. Assay: immunoSEQ multiplex PCR; the TCRdb copy retains only in-frame clones and omits some. The repertoire holds 130,000 to 150,000 clones, approximately 85% seen once, with around 8% in the top ten. Sequencing was performed on peripheral blood. Receptors were obtained from a woman aged 55-70 years with COVID-19, enrolled during active disease. The CDR3 runs from the conserved cysteine through the conserved F or W. The D gene is left open where the match is weak.

14	TRBV13	TRBJ2-2	TRBD2	CASSSLADTGELFF
16	TRBV13	TRBJ2-2	TRBD1	CASSPLGTGKQGELFF
14	TRBV25-1	TRBJ2-7	TRBD2	CASSAPSGGYEQYF
16	TRBV4-3	TRBJ1-4	TRBD1	CASSQDYRGTNEKLFF
12	TRBV15	TRBJ2-6	.	CATSINRDALTF
13	TRBV2	TRBJ2-3	.	CASSKAGGDTQYF
14	TRBV30	TRBJ1-2	TRBD1	CAWSVGTETYGYTF
11	TRBV7-2	TRBJ2-5	.	CASSAEWTQYF
19	TRBV4-1	TRBJ2-6	TRBD1	CASSQAPDRGRSGANVLTF
14	TRBV5-1	TRBJ1-1	.	CASSLWGGDTEAFF
15	TRBV2	TRBJ2-2	TRBD1	CATQSGTGVTGELFF
15	TRBV6-5	TRBJ2-1	TRBD1	CASRPPRRQGGEQFF
14	TRBV29-1	TRBJ1-2	TRBD1	CSAELGTGGVGYTF
15	TRBV19	TRBJ1-6	TRBD1	CASSITDRSPAPLHF
14	TRBV6-5	TRBJ1-1	.	CASRIGGGYTEAFF
16	TRBV4-1	TRBJ2-1	.	CASSPQGSLLNSEQFF
13	TRBV12-3/TRBV12-4	TRBJ1-3	TRBD1	CASSLGQRNTIYF
16	TRBV5-1	TRBJ2-7	TRBD1	CASSQLMIGGGYEQYF
15	TRBV24-1	TRBJ1-5	TRBD1	CATSDSQGFHQPQHF
17	TRBV4-1	TRBJ2-2	TRBD2	CASSQERGGGNTGELFF
13	TRBV29-1	TRBJ2-1	TRBD2	CSVESGGYNEQFF
13	TRBV18	TRBJ1-1	.	CASSPRGPTEAFF
18	TRBV4-1	TRBJ2-3	TRBD1	CASSQVIFGTGPADTQYF
15	TRBV6-5	TRBJ2-3	TRBD2	CASSRAGGWPDTQYF
21	TRBV24-1	TRBJ1-6	.	CATSDLNLDFYLPPFNSPLHF
13	TRBV4-2	TRBJ1-1	.	CASSRTGSTEAFF
16	TRBV3-1/TRBV3-2	TRBJ1-4	TRBD1	CASSQDVGTGGEKLFF
15	TRBV5-6	TRBJ2-1	TRBD2	CASSRLAGGLNEQFF
12	TRBV6-2/TRBV6-3	TRBJ1-2	.	CASSTERYGYTF
16	TRBV21-1	TRBJ1-1	.	CASSKVGTYLNTEAFF
14	TRBV5-1	TRBJ2-3	.	CASSTLGPTDTQYF
16	TRBV28	TRBJ1-2	TRBD1	CASSFEPTGGAWGYTF
13	TRBV10-3	TRBJ1-2	TRBD1	CATIGTGGGGYTF
14	TRBV10-3	TRBJ2-3	.	CAIRTGESTDTQYF
15	TRBV5-4	TRBJ2-7	TRBD1	CASSRRTGGPDEQYF
13	TRBV30	TRBJ1-1	.	CAWSVVGGTEAFF
12	TRBV12-3/TRBV12-4	TRBJ1-3	.	CASSRGGNTIYF
14	TRBV3-1/TRBV3-2	TRBJ2-7	TRBD1	CASSQLGQAYEQYF
17	TRBV7-6	TRBJ2-7	TRBD1	CASSLGPAGGSSYEQYF
14	TRBV5-1	TRBJ2-5	TRBD2	CASSGGEAQETQYF
15	TRBV6-5	TRBJ1-6	.	CASSYSITGQSPLHF
14	TRBV27	TRBJ2-7	TRBD1	CASRPGQVSYEQYF
16	TRBV19	TRBJ1-5	.	CASRAGNPLSNQPQHF
14	TRBV7-8	TRBJ2-7	TRBD1	CASSSWTGLYEQYF
13	TRBV10-3	TRBJ1-2	.	CAVQQGANYGYTF
17	TRBV19	TRBJ1-2	TRBD1	CASKRPVTGSANYGYTF
15	TRBV19	TRBJ2-2	TRBD1	CASSISWDSSGELFF
16	TRBV5-6	TRBJ2-2	.	CASSLGTGSNTGELFF
16	TRBV7-2	TRBJ1-3	TRBD1	CASSLGTVISGNTIYF
15	TRBV20-1	TRBJ2-3	.	CSASGELALTDTQYF